A single sample is the source of the 6 T cell receptor beta chains below, sequenced in a study of blood T cell repertoires in COVID-19. Assay: immunoSEQ multiplex PCR; the TCRdb copy retains only in-frame clones and omits some. The profile shows roughly 200,000 clones, 75% to 85% of them singletons. Sequencing used peripheral blood. The source of these receptors is a woman older than 75 with COVID-19, enrolled during active disease.

The CDR3, as DNA: TGTGCCAGCACCCAGGGGCTAGCGGGAGGTTACGAGCAGTACTTC. It is translated as CASTQGLAGGYEQYF. This chain connects TRBV28 to TRBJ2-7; 11 bases align to TRBD2. V dropped 7 bases and J dropped 4; count of bases not matched to a gene: 9. In germline, CDR1 is MDHEN, CDR2 SYDVKM. The CDR3 has 15 residues.

The V call is TRBV11-2, the J call TRBJ1-3; D gene uncertain. This CDR3 comprises 13 residues. V dropped 0 bases and J dropped 8 bases, with 8 bases sitting between them. From germline, CDR1 is SGHAT and CDR2 FQNNGV. Written as DNA, the CDR3 is TGTGCCAGCAGCTTAGATGCCGGGGACACCATATATTTT. This translates into CASSLDAGDTIYF.

The CDR3 spells CASNLQGIGAFF. CDR3 nucleotides: TGTGCCAGTAATTTACAGGGGATAGGAGCTTTCTTT. The chain combines TRBV18 with TRBJ1-1; 7 bases align to TRBD1. V shed 9 bases, J shed 10 bases, and the junction held 11 bases outside the gene matches. Germline CDR1 reads KGHSH; CDR2 reads LQKENI. The CDR3 loop spans 12 amino acids.

The gene calls are TRBV9 and TRBJ1-2; D gene uncertain. The V gene's germline CDR1 is SGDLS and CDR2 YYNGEE. The V end lost 4 bases, the J end lost 6 bases, and 7 bases lay between the germline ends. This CDR3 is 11 amino acids long. In nucleotides, the CDR3 is TGTGCCAGCAGCTCGGGGAATGGCTACACCTTC. It specifies CASSSGNGYTF.

The rearrangement joins TRBV4-2 to TRBJ2-3, with 7 bases that match TRBD2. Germline CDR1 LGHNA, CDR2 YNFKEQ. The CDR3 has 18 residues. V was pared by 1 base and J by 0 bases, with 10 bases of the junction left unmatched. CDR3 DNA sequence: TGTGCCAGCAGCCAAGTGGGGAAGCGGGGCTCTAGCACAGATACGCAGTATTTT. Protein product: CASSQVGKRGSSTDTQYF.

A few counts support this clone. V gene TRBV7-9 combines with J gene TRBJ1-5; D call uncertain. V was pared by 6 bases and J by 0 bases, with 9 bases between. Germline assignment: CDR1 SEHNR and CDR2 FQNEAQ (reference sequence). The CDR3 is 14 residues long. Here the CDR3 DNA reads TGTGCCAGCAGTTGGGAGTATAGCAATCAGCCCCAGCATTTT. Protein: CASSWEYSNQPQHF.